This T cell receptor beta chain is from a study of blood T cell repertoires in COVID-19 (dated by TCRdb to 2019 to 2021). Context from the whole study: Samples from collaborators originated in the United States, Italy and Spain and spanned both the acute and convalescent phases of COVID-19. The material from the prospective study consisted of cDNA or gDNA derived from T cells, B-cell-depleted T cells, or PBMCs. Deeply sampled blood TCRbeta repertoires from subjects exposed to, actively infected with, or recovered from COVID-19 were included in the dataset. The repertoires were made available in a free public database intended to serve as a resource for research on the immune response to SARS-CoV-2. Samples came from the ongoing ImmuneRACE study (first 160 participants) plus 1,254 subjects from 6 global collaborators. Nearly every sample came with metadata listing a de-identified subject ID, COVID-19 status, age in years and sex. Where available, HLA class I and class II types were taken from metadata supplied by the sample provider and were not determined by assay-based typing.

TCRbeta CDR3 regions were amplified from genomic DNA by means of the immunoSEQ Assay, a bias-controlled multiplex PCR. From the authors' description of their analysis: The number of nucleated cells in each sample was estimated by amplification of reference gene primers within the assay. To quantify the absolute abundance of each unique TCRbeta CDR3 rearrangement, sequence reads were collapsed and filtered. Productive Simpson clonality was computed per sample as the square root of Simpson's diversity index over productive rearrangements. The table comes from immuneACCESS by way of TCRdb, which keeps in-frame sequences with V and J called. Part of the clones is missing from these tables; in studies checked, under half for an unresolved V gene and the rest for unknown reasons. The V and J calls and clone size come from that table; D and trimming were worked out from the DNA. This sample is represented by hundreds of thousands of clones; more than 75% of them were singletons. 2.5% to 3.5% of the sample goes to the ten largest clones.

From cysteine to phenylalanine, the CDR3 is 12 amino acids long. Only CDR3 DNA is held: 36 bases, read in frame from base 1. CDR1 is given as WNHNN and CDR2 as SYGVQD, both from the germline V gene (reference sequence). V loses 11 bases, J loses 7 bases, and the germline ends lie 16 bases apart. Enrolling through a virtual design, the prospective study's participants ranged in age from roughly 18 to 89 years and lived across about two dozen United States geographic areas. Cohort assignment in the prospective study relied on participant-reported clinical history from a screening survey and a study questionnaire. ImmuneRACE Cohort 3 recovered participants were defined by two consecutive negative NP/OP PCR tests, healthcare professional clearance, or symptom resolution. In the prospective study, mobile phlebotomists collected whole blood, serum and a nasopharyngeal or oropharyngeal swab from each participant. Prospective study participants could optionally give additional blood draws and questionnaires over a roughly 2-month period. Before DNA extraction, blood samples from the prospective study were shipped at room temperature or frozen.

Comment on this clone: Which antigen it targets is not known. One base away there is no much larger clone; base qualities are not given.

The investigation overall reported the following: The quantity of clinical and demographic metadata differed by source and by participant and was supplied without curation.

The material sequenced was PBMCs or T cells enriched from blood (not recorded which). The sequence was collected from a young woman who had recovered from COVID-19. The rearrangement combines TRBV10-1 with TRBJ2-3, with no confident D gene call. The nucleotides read TGCGCCGCAGGTGCATGGAAACATACGCAGTATTTT. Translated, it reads CAAGAWKHTQYF.